The entry below describes one TCR beta chain. The entry originates in a study of blood T cell repertoires in COVID-19. The CDR3 is 19 amino acids. V was pared by 0 bases and J by 0 bases, with 15 bases between. Germline assignment: CDR1 SGHDN and CDR2 FVKESK. Sequencing used immunoSEQ multiplex PCR; TCRdb keeps in-frame clones, though not all of them. The profile covers more than 150,000 clones, with roughly 86% appearing a single time and 0.45% to 0.6% taken by the ten largest. The TCR was taken from a man aged 55 to 70 with COVID-19, enrolled during active disease. Sequenced sample: peripheral blood. The gene calls are TRBV14 and TRBJ2-6, with a weak D call TRBD2 (5 bases). The chain's CDR3 is CASSQEDRHLASGANVLTF. Here the CDR3 DNA reads TGTGCCAGCAGCCAAGAAGATAGACACCTAGCCTCTGGGGCCAACGTCCTGACTTTC. The full variable domain, its missing parts supplied by reference TRBV14 and TRBJ2-6, is EAGVTQFPSHSVIEKGQTVTLRCDPISGHDNLYWYRRVMGKEIKFLLHFVKESKQDESGMPNNRFLAERTGGTYSTLKVQPAELEDSGVYFCASSQEDRHLASGANVLTFGAGSRLTVL.